This TCR beta chain was sequenced for a study of blood T cell repertoires in COVID-19. Study-wide background: PBMCs, B-cell-depleted T cells, or T cells were the source of the cDNA or gDNA that made up the material.

The CDR3 length is 14 residues. Trimming took 2 bases from V and 8 from J, leaving 15 bases between them. Germline V CDR1 and CDR2: LGHDT, YNNKEL (reference sequence). Libraries were prepared by immunoSEQ multiplex PCR; TCRdb keeps only in-frame clonotypes and omits some of them. The sample holds more than 80,000 clones, 84% seen once. Sequenced: peripheral blood. The V and J genes are TRBV3-1 (or the pseudogene TRBV3-2) and TRBJ1-2; the D gene is possibly TRBD1 (5 bases). This receptor was identified in a woman aged 55-69 years with acute or convalescent COVID-19. Here the CDR3 reads CASSQIRDVVGYTF. CDR3 bases: TGTGCCAGCAGCCAAATCAGGGATGTGGTGGGCTACACCTTC.